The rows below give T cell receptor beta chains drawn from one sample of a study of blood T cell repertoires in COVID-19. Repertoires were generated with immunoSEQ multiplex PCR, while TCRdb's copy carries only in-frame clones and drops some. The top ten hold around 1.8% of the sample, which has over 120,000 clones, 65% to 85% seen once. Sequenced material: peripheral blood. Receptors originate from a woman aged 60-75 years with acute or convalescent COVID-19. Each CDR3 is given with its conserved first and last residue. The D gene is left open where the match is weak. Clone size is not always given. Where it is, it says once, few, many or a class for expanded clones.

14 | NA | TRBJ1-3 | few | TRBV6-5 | CASRFPGRGNTIYF | TGTGCCAGCAGATTCCCGGGACGGGGGAACACCATATATTTT
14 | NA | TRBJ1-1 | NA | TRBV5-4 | CASSLWGPETEAFF | TGTGCCAGCAGCTTGTGGGGGCCGGAGACTGAAGCTTTCTTT
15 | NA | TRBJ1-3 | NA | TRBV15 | CATSIGRASGNTIYF | TGTGCCACCAGCATCGGCAGGGCCTCTGGAAACACCATATATTTT
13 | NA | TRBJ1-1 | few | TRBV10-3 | CAISELKNTEAFF | TGTGCCATCAGTGAGTTAAAGAACACTGAAGCTTTCTTT
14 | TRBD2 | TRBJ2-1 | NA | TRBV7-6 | CASSLNSGYNEQFF | TGTGCCAGCAGCTTAAATAGCGGGTACAATGAGCAGTTCTTC
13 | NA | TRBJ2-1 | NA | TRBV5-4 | CASSSGTSNEQFF | TGTGCCAGCAGCTCCGGGACATCCAATGAGCAGTTCTTC
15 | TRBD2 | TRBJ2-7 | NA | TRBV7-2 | CASSLGGSGMGEQYF | TGTGCCAGCAGCTTAGGCGGGAGCGGGATGGGCGAGCAGTACTTC
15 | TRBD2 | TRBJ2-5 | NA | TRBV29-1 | CSVEGIAGAQETQYF | TGCAGCGTTGAAGGTATAGCGGGAGCTCAAGAGACCCAGTACTTC
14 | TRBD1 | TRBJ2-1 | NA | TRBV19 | CATKGQALYNEQFF | TGTGCCACCAAGGGACAGGCGTTATACAATGAGCAGTTCTTC
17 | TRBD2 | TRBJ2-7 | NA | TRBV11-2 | CASSSITSGRASYEQYF | TGTGCCAGCAGCTCGATCACTAGCGGGAGGGCCTCCTACGAGCAGTACTTC
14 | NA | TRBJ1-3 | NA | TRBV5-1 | CASSLGDSGNTIYF | TGCGCCAGCAGCTTAGGGGACTCTGGAAACACCATATATTTT
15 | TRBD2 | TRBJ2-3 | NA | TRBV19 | CASSIGGLAADTQYF | TGTGCCAGTAGTATAGGGGGACTAGCGGCAGATACGCAGTATTTT
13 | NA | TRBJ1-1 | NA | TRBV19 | CASRQQGGTEAFF | TGTGCCAGTAGGCAACAGGGCGGGACTGAAGCTTTCTTT
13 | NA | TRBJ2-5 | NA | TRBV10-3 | CAISEPQEGTQYF | TGTGCCATCAGTGAGCCCCAGGAGGGCACCCAGTACTTC
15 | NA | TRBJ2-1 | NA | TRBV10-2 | CASSEPQVSYNEQFF | TGCGCCAGCAGTGAGCCCCAGGTCTCCTACAATGAGCAGTTCTTC
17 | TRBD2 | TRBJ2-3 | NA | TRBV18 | CASSPPRLAESTDTQYF | TGTGCCAGCTCACCACCGCGACTAGCTGAAAGCACAGATACGCAGTATTTT
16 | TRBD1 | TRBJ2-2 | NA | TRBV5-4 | CASSLGAGTVAGELFF | TGTGCCAGCAGCTTGGGCGCCGGGACAGTCGCCGGGGAGCTGTTTTTT
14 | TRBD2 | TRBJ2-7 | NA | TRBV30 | CAWCYGTRGDEQYF | TGTGCCTGGTGTTACGGGACTAGGGGTGACGAGCAGTACTTC
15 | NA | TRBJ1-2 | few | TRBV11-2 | CASSLDLRGWNGYTF | TGTGCCAGCAGCTTAGATTTGCGGGGGTGGAATGGCTACACCTTC
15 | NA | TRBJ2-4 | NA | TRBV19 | CASSVQGWAKNIQYF | TGTGCCAGTAGTGTCCAGGGGTGGGCCAAAAACATTCAGTACTTC
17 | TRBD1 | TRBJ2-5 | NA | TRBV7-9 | CASSPLPGQGEGETQYF | TGTGCCAGCAGCCCGTTACCCGGACAGGGGGAAGGAGAGACCCAGTACTTC
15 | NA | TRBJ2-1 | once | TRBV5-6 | CASTPRLYESNEQFF | TGTGCCAGCACCCCTAGGCTATACGAAAGCAATGAGCAGTTCTTC
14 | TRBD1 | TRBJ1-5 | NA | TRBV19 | CASSITGGYQPQHF | TGTGCCAGTAGTATTACAGGGGGCTATCAGCCCCAGCATTTT
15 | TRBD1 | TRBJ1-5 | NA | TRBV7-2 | CASSLLLTGYQPQHF | TGTGCCAGCAGCTTACTACTGACAGGGTACCAGCCCCAGCATTTT
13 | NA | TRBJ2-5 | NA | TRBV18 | CASSRREQETQYF | TGTGCCAGCTCACGGAGGGAACAAGAGACCCAGTACTTC
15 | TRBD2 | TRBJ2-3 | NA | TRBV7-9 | CASSVASGSADTQYF | TGTGCCAGCAGCGTCGCTAGCGGGAGTGCAGATACGCAGTATTTT